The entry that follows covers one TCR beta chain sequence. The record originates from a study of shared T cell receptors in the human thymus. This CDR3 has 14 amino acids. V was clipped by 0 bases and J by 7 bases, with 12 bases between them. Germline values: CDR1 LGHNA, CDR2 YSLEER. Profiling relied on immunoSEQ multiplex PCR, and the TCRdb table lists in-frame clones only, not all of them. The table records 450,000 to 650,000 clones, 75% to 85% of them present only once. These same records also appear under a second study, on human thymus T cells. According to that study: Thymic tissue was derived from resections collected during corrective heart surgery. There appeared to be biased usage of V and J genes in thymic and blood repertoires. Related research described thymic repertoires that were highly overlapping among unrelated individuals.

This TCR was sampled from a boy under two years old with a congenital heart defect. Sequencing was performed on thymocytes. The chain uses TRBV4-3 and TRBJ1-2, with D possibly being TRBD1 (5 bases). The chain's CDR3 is CASSQDMGGGGYTF. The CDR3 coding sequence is TGCGCCAGCAGCCAAGATATGGGGGGAGGTGGCTACACCTTC.